This T cell receptor beta chain was sequenced in a study of PD-1 blockade in classical Hodgkin lymphoma. General study findings and limits: Patients who responded completely had about the same baseline diversity as newly diagnosed patients.

Time point in this sample: cycle 4 day 1 (C4D1), after 6 weeks of nivolumab. Relapses following autologous stem cell transplantation were seen in all patients, with brentuximab vedotin exposure varying. The method was immunoSEQ multiplex PCR; TCRdb's version includes in-frame clones alone and lacks a portion of them. In the table there are approximately 29,000 clones, roughly 75% of which are singletons. On this clone itself: What it binds is not known.

Germline V gives CDR1 SNHLY, CDR2 FYNNEI. Between the trimmed V and J ends, which lost 4 bases and 0 bases, there was a span of 8 bases. The CDR3 totals 14 residues. This rearrangement joins TRBV2 to TRBJ2-3, with D perhaps TRBD1 (6 bases). The sample was peripheral blood mononuclear cells (PBMCs), taken before the fourth cycle of nivolumab. This clonotype was obtained from a human donor with classical Hodgkin lymphoma. The CDR3 DNA is TGTGCCAGCAGTGGTCAGGGGAGCACAGATACGCAGTATTTT. It codes for CASSGQGSTDTQYF.